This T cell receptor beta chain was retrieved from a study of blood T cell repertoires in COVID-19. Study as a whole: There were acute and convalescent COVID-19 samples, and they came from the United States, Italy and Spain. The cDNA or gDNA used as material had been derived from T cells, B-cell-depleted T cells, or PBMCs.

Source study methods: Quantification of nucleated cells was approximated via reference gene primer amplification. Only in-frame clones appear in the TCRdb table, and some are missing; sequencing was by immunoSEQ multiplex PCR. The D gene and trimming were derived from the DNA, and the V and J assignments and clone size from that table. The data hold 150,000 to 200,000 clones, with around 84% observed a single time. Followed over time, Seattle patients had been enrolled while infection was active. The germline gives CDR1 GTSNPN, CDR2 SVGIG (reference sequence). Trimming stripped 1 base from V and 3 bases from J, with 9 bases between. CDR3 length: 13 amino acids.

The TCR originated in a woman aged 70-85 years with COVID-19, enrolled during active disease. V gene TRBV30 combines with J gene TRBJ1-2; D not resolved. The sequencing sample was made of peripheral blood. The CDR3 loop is CAWSGGSDYGYTF. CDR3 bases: TGTGCCTGGAGTGGAGGGAGCGACTATGGCTACACCTTC.